Below, 18 T cell receptor beta chains from the same sample are listed, as sequenced in a study of T-cell memory formation after mild COVID-19. TCRdb recomputed calls from the 5' RACE reads with MiXCR, one row per CDR3 protein. Counted here are about 350,000 distinct CDR3 sequences, less than 25% occurring once; the ten biggest clones make up around 23%. The sequencing sample was made of PBMCs or a T cell subset sorted from them (not recorded which). Every receptor here comes from a man younger than 35 who had mild COVID-19 (a few samples of this study predate the infection). Cell type and time point are not known.

This chain uses TRBV7-2 with TRBJ1-2; TRBD1 agrees at 9 bases. Germline V gene data show CDR1 as SGHTA and CDR2 as FQGNSA. CDR3 size: 14 residues. J lost 8 bases, V lost 11 bases, and 15 bases had no gene match. The CDR3 protein is CAGYDGQGLGGYTF. The CDR3 nucleotides read TGTGCCGGGTACGATGGACAGGGGCTAGGCGGCTACACCTTC.

The chain links TRBV11-2 to TRBJ2-4; D unclear. With 0 bases removed from V and 0 bases from J, the gap between germline ends came to 15 bases. The CDR3 has 18 residues. Looked up from germline, CDR1 is SGHAT and CDR2 is FQNNGV. DNA for the CDR3: TGTGCCAGCAGCTTAGATCGCCTCCCCTCACTAGCCAAAAACATTCAGTACTTC. Encoded protein: CASSLDRLPSLAKNIQYF.

The chain is built from TRBV7-2 and TRBJ2-3, with a tentative D call TRBD2 (5 bases). The CDR3 loop spans 17 amino acids. Germline V lookup: CDR1 SGHTA, CDR2 FQGNSA. Trimming took off 5 bases at V and 0 bases at J, with 18 bases between the two ends. DNA for the CDR3: TGTGCCAGCAGCCGGAGTAAGGGAGCTGCTAGCACAGATACGCAGTATTTT. The encoded protein is CASSRSKGAASTDTQYF.

The J gene is TRBJ1-3, the V gene TRBV4-1; D remains ambiguous. CDR1 is MGHRA and CDR2 is YSYEKL in the germline V gene. The CDR3 is 15 amino acids. The V end lost 1 base, the J end lost 0 bases, and 7 bases lay between the germline ends. In nucleotides, the CDR3 is TGCGCCAGCAGCCAAGTCCGGTCCTCTGGAAACACCATATATTTT. Amino acids: CASSQVRSSGNTIYF.

This clonotype was counted between two and nine times. The chain carries TRBV5-1 and TRBJ1-2, with D unclear. Per germline, CDR1 SGHRS and CDR2 YFSETQ. The CDR3 runs 15 residues. Trimming took off 4 bases at V and 0 bases at J, with 13 bases between the two ends. The CDR3 loop reads CASSLEATTNYGYTF. The CDR3, as DNA: TGCGCCAGCAGCCTCGAGGCGACTACTAACTATGGCTACACCTTC.

This clonotype was detected ten times or more. The chain employs TRBV9 and TRBJ2-1; the D gene is possibly TRBD2 (6 bases). The CDR3 sequence is 15 residues long. V dropped 0 bases and J dropped 6 bases, with 13 bases sitting between them. The germline V gene has CDR1 SGDLS and CDR2 YYNGEE. The CDR3 here is CASSVGASEANEQFF. CDR3 bases: TGTGCCAGCAGCGTAGGGGCTAGCGAAGCCAATGAGCAGTTCTTC. Supplemented by reference TRBV9 and TRBJ2-1, the full variable domain reads DSGVTQTPKHLITATGQRVTLRCSPRSGDLSVYWYQQSLDQGLQFLIQYYNGEERAKGNILERFSAQQFPDLHSELNLSSLELGDSALYFCASSVGASEANEQFFGPGTRLTVL.

This clonotype was found a few times. This chain links TRBV5-1 with TRBJ1-1; no firm D call. Trimming took 3 bases from V and 6 from J, leaving 15 bases between them. The CDR3 totals 14 residues. Germline V lookup: CDR1 SGHRS, CDR2 YFSETQ. This CDR3 reads CASSSFSAVAEAFF. The CDR3 bases are TGCGCCAGCAGCTCCTTCTCGGCGGTTGCTGAAGCTTTCTTT.

This clonotype was detected many times. J is TRBJ1-1 and V is TRBV7-3; no clear D. The CDR3 contains 14 residues. Trimming removed 1 base from V and 0 bases from J, with 6 bases in between. Germline V gene lookup returns CDR1 SGHTA and CDR2 FQGTGA. CDR3 sequence: CASSLSGMNTEAFF. The CDR3 DNA reads as TGTGCCAGCAGCTTAAGTGGCATGAACACTGAAGCTTTCTTT.

The chain has TRBV12-3 or TRBV12-4 and TRBJ1-5; 7 positions agree with TRBD1. This CDR3 has 14 amino acids. The V and J ends lost 5 bases and 5 bases, in that order; junction bases with no gene match: 6. CDR3 region: CASSLRDRDQPQHF. The CDR3 DNA is TGTGCCAGCAGTCTAAGGGACAGAGATCAGCCCCAGCATTTT.

This sequence joins TRBV7-9 and TRBJ1-2; 8 bases agree with TRBD1. The CDR3 has 13 amino acids. Germline CDR1 is SEHNR and CDR2 is FQNEAQ (reference sequence). The junction had 5 bases not matched to a gene; V was cut back by 4 bases and J by 7 bases. The CDR3 region is CASSSRDRLGYTF. The DNA for the CDR3 is TGTGCCAGCAGCTCCCGGGACAGGCTTGGCTACACCTTC.

V gene TRBV11-2 combines with J gene TRBJ1-5; D call uncertain. CDR1 is SGHAT and CDR2 is FQNNGV in the germline V gene. The V and J ends lost 4 bases and 7 bases respectively, with 11 bases between them. This CDR3 has 13 residues. CDR3 amino acids: CASSSGLGQPQHF. CDR3 nucleotides: TGTGCCAGCAGCTCCGGGTTAGGACAGCCCCAGCATTTT.

The chain combines TRBV4-2 with TRBJ1-1, with D possibly being TRBD1 (6 bases). Germline V gene data show CDR1 as LGHNA and CDR2 as YNFKEQ. Trimming took off 1 base at V and 6 bases at J, with 15 bases between the two ends. This CDR3 contains 15 residues. CDR3 nucleotide sequence: TGTGCCAGCAGCCAAGGGATGACAGGAATTCCTGAAGCTTTCTTT. Translated, it gives CASSQGMTGIPEAFF.

V and J are TRBV20-1 and TRBJ2-5, with D hard to call. V was trimmed by 0 bases and J by 8 bases, leaving 10 bases between them. The germline V gene encodes CDR1 DFQATT and CDR2 SNEGSKA (reference sequence). The CDR3 extends over 12 amino acids. In nucleotides, the CDR3 is TGCAGTGCTAGAGAAGACACGGTAACCCAGTACTTC. Protein sequence: CSAREDTVTQYF.

The V and J genes are TRBV18 and TRBJ2-1; TRBD2 aligns across 8 bases. The V and J ends lost 3 bases and 6 bases, in that order; junction bases with no gene match: 7. Germline CDR1 reads KGHSH; CDR2 reads LQKENI. CDR3 length equals 15 residues. The CDR3, as DNA: TGTGCCAGCTCACCGTCTTGGCGGGGGGTCAATGAGCAGTTCTTC. This gives the protein CASSPSWRGVNEQFF.

This clonotype was found a few times. The chain employs TRBV9 and TRBJ2-3; D may match TRBD1 or TRBD2 (5 bases each). This CDR3 region has 15 residues. CDR1 is SGDLS and CDR2 is YYNGEE in the germline V gene. Trimming took 1 base from V and 1 from J, leaving 10 bases between them. The DNA of the CDR3 is TGTGCCAGCAGCGTACGGGGCTTACGCACAGATACGCAGTATTTT. Protein sequence: CASSVRGLRTDTQYF.

This clonotype was seen a handful of times. The chain couples TRBV6-5 to TRBJ2-7; no clear D. CDR1 is MNHEY, CDR2 SVGAGI, per germline. The CDR3 length is 16 residues. The V and J ends lost 6 bases and 0 bases respectively, with 18 bases between them. CDR3 amino acids: CASSPLGRVGSYEQYF. The DNA of the CDR3 is TGTGCCAGCAGCCCACTGGGCCGGGTAGGCTCCTACGAGCAGTACTTC.

The CDR3 loop reads CASSAQGARDTEAFF. In nucleotides, the CDR3 is TGCGCCAGCAGCGCACAGGGGGCGAGAGACACTGAAGCTTTCTTT. The genes are TRBV5-1 and TRBJ1-1; 9 bases are shared with TRBD1. Germline V gives CDR1 SGHRS, CDR2 YFSETQ. V lost 4 bases to trimming and J lost 3 bases; unmatched junction nucleotides: 7. The CDR3 contains 15 residues.

The chain recombines TRBV27 with TRBJ1-2; the match to TRBD1 covers 9 bases. With V trimmed by 10 bases and J by 6 bases, 9 bases remained unmatched. The CDR3 is 13 residues long. Germline loops: CDR1 MNHEY, CDR2 SMNVEV (reference sequence). The CDR3 nucleotides are TGTGCCACCCGCCGACAGGGGGAGAATGGCTACACCTTC. Protein sequence: CATRRQGENGYTF.